This entry concerns a single TCR beta chain. Sequence at one end of the junction differs from germline and may be a read error. The second PCR ran 7 to 11 cycles with a sample-barcoded 5' primer and J-beta primers. In TCRdb, the 5' RACE reads were re-called with MiXCR into one record per CDR3 protein. Of about 650,000 distinct CDR3 sequences listed, approximately 29% are singletons. These data originate in a study of blood T cells in healthy people across ages. This CDR3 region has 16 residues. Germline assignment: CDR1 SGHRS and CDR2 YFSETQ. This sequence originates from an elderly woman in good health. This chain uses TRBV5-1 with TRBJ2-2; the D gene could be TRBD1 or TRBD2 (5 bases each). The material sequenced was blood. CDR3 nucleotide sequence: TGCGCCAGCAGCATCGAGGGGTGGAGCCGCTCCGGGGAGCGGTTTTTT. Amino acid sequence: CASSIEGWSRSGERFF.